The clone carrying this T cell receptor (beta chain) was detected many times. Its specificity is unknown. Germline CDR1 DFQATT, CDR2 SNEGSKA (reference sequence). The CDR3 length is 15 residues. J lost 4 bases, V lost 4 bases, and 9 bases had no gene match. TCRdb reanalysed the 5' RACE reads using MiXCR and keeps one entry per CDR3 protein. Among 690,000 or so distinct CDR3 sequences listed, 6% to 6.5% were seen once. The data derive from a study of identical twins. Study-wide findings and caveats: Part of the zero-insertion signal could reflect confounding by invariant MAIT and iNKT cells.

The V and J genes are TRBV20-1 and TRBJ2-1, with TRBD2 matching 8 bases. Sequencing was done on a sample of naive T cells sorted from blood. The TCR was taken from a man younger than 35 in good health. The CDR3 region is CSATAEREPYNEQFF. Here the CDR3 DNA reads TGCAGTGCTACCGCTGAGCGGGAGCCGTACAATGAGCAGTTCTTC.